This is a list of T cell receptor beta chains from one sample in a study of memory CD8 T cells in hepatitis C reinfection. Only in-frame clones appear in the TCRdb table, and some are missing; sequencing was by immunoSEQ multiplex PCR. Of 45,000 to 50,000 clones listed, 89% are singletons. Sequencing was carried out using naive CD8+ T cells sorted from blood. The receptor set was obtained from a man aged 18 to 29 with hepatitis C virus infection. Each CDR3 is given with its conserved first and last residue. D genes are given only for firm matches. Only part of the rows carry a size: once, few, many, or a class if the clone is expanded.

TGTGCCAGCAGCTTCCTAGCGGGCTCCTACAATGAGCAGTTCTTC	CASSFLAGSYNEQFF	TRBV7-2	TRBD2	-	TRBJ2-1
TGCGCCAGCAGCTTGGGGGACAGGGGACAAGAGACCCAGTACTTC	CASSLGDRGQETQYF	TRBV5-1	TRBD1	once	TRBJ2-5
TGCGCCAGCAGCCATGGGACAGGGGAAGCTTTCTTT	CASSHGTGEAFF	TRBV4-1	TRBD1	-	TRBJ1-1
TGTGCTAGTGGTTTGCCTTCGACAGGGGTAGATACGCAGTATTTT	CASGLPSTGVDTQYF	TRBV12-5	TRBD1	-	TRBJ2-3
TGTGCCAGCAGTTACTCGTCCTCGGGAGGCAATGAGCAGTTCTTC	CASSYSSSGGNEQFF	TRBV6-5	TRBD2	-	TRBJ2-1
TGTGCCAGCAGTTACAGTAGCACCGGGGAGCTGTTTTTT	CASSYSSTGELFF	TRBV6-5	-	-	TRBJ2-2
TGTGCCAGCAGCTTCAGGGAAAATACGCAGTATTTT	CASSFRENTQYF	TRBV7-9	-	-	TRBJ2-3
TGTGCCAGCAGTACAAACGGGGGGCGCGGTGTTAGTGGCTACACCTTC	CASSTNGGRGVSGYTF	TRBV21-1	-	-	TRBJ1-2
TGTGCCAGCAGTTCTACCCCCCTTAGCGGGAGGCCTTACGAGCAGTACTTC	CASSSTPLSGRPYEQYF	TRBV28	TRBD2	-	TRBJ2-7
TGTGCCAGCAGCTTTCGAGGACAGGGTTATGAGGACTATGGCTACACCTTC	CASSFRGQGYEDYGYTF	TRBV7-9	TRBD1	-	TRBJ1-2
TGCGCCAGCAGCCAAGGGGGGGGAACGTTCTTTGGAAATGAGCAGTTCTTC	CASSQGGGTFFGNEQFF	TRBV4-1	TRBD2	-	TRBJ2-1
TGTGCCAGTAGTATAGGGCCTGGGAGCTCCTATAATTCACCCCTCCACTTT	CASSIGPGSSYNSPLHF	TRBV19	-	-	TRBJ1-6
TGCGCCAGCAGCCATTATAGCGGGGGAGGCAATGAGCAGTTCTTC	CASSHYSGGGNEQFF	TRBV4-1	TRBD2	-	TRBJ2-1
TGTGCAAGTCGCATAAGCGGGGGGGGCCGCGTGACCCAGTACTTC	CASRISGGGRVTQYF	TRBV12-2	-	-	TRBJ2-5
TGTGCCAGCAGCTCGGGACTAGCAAGGGATACGCAGTATTTT	CASSSGLARDTQYF	TRBV13	TRBD2	few	TRBJ2-3
TGTGCCAGCAGTTTATCGTCGATTGGCTATGAGCAGTTCTTC	CASSLSSIGYEQFF	TRBV27	-	-	TRBJ2-1
TGCAGCGTCCACCAGGGCACTGAAGCTTTCTTT	CSVHQGTEAFF	TRBV29-1	-	-	TRBJ1-1
TGTGCCAGCAGCTTATTAGCGGGAGAGGGCGACGAGCAGTACTTC	CASSLLAGEGDEQYF	TRBV7-3	TRBD2	-	TRBJ2-7
TGTGCCAGCGAACATGGGCTGAACACCGGGGAGCTGTTTTTT	CASEHGLNTGELFF	TRBV6-5	-	-	TRBJ2-2
TGTGCCAGCAGCTTGTGGGGGGGCAGTGAAGCTTTCTTT	CASSLWGGSEAFF	TRBV5-4	-	-	TRBJ1-1
TGCAGCGTGGAAACAGGGGAGAGACCTGAAGCTTTCTTT	CSVETGERPEAFF	TRBV29-1	TRBD1	-	TRBJ1-1
TGTGCCAGCAGGGGACTAGCGGGAGTGGGTGAGCAGTTCTTC	CASRGLAGVGEQFF	TRBV6-5	TRBD2	-	TRBJ2-1
TGCGCCAGCAGCCAAGCTGGCCGCACTTCACCCCTCCACTTT	CASSQAGRTSPLHF	TRBV4-1	-	-	TRBJ1-6
TGTGCCAGCAGGGAAGCGGTTCCGGGGAACACTGAAGCTTTCTTT	CASREAVPGNTEAFF	TRBV7-9	-	-	TRBJ1-1
TGTGCCAGTAGTATAGATGGGGACAGAGACAATGAGCAGTTCTTC	CASSIDGDRDNEQFF	TRBV19	TRBD1	once	TRBJ2-1
TGCGCCAGCAGCCAAGATCCAGCGGGGGTACGCACAGATACGCAGTATTTT	CASSQDPAGVRTDTQYF	TRBV4-1	TRBD2	-	TRBJ2-3
TGTGCCAGCAGTCCTGACCGGGACAGGGGTATAGGGGCCTACGAGCAGTACTTC	CASSPDRDRGIGAYEQYF	TRBV28	TRBD1	-	TRBJ2-7
TGTGCCAGCAGCTTAGTTGAGGGGGGGGTAAGTGAGCAGTTCTTC	CASSLVEGGVSEQFF	TRBV7-9	-	-	TRBJ2-1
TGTGCCAGCAGTCGGACTAGCTTCGTCGAGCAGTACTTC	CASSRTSFVEQYF	TRBV28	TRBD2	-	TRBJ2-7
TGTGCCAGCAGTGTTACGACCGAGTCAGGGGGCGGCTACACCTTC	CASSVTTESGGGYTF	TRBV2	TRBD1	-	TRBJ1-2
TGTGCCAGCAGCCAGACGTTTAGGCAGGGCGGAAATCAGCCCCAGCATTTT	CASSQTFRQGGNQPQHF	TRBV5-5	-	-	TRBJ1-5
TGCGCCAGCAGCCAAAATACAGGGGAAGCTGAAGCTTTCTTT	CASSQNTGEAEAFF	TRBV4-3	TRBD1	-	TRBJ1-1
TGCGCCATCGAGCGGGAGGGACAAGAGACCCAGTACTTC	CAIEREGQETQYF	TRBV4-1	TRBD2	-	TRBJ2-5
TGTGCCAGCAGCCCGGGACTAGCGGGATCCTACAATGAGCAGTTCTTC	CASSPGLAGSYNEQFF	TRBV9	TRBD2	-	TRBJ2-1
TGTGCCACCAGCAGAGATGGGAAGGGGTTACTCTCTGGGGCCAACGTCCTGACTTTC	CATSRDGKGLLSGANVLTF	TRBV15	-	-	TRBJ2-6
TGTGCCAGCAGTGAAGGAAGCGGGTACCCTGGAGGAGAGACCCAGTACTTC	CASSEGSGYPGGETQYF	TRBV6-1	-	-	TRBJ2-5
TGTGCCAGCAGTTTAACGGGATTGTGGGGCTACACCTTC	CASSLTGLWGYTF	TRBV27	-	-	TRBJ1-2
TGCAGCGTTGACCTACAGGGTGTAGGAACTGAAGCTTTCTTT	CSVDLQGVGTEAFF	TRBV29-1	-	-	TRBJ1-1
TGTGCCAGCAGCCAAGAAGAGGGGCTAGCGGGAGGAGGCAATGAGCAGTTCTTC	CASSQEEGLAGGGNEQFF	TRBV4-2	TRBD2	-	TRBJ2-1
TGTGCCAGCTCACCTCGAGAGAATCAGCCCCAGCATTTT	CASSPRENQPQHF	TRBV18	-	-	TRBJ1-5
TGCAGCGTTGTTGGGGCAGGGTTTTCCTACGAGCAGTACTTC	CSVVGAGFSYEQYF	TRBV29-1	-	once	TRBJ2-7
TGCGCCAGCAGCCAAGTCATTCAGAACATTCAGTACTTC	CASSQVIQNIQYF	TRBV4-3	-	-	TRBJ2-4
TGTGCCAGCAGCAAGAGTAGCGGGAGGGCCTTAAGCACAGATACGCAGTATTTT	CASSKSSGRALSTDTQYF	TRBV7-9	TRBD2	-	TRBJ2-3
TGTGCCAGCAGTGTTAGACACTTACCCTACGAGCAGTACTTC	CASSVRHLPYEQYF	TRBV6-4	-	-	TRBJ2-7
TGTGCCAGCAGTTACAACACAGGGTCCCGAGAGCAGTTCTTC	CASSYNTGSREQFF	TRBV6-5	-	-	TRBJ2-1
TGTGCCAGCAGAACGGGGGGAGGAGGCACTGAAGCTTTCTTT	CASRTGGGGTEAFF	TRBV27	-	once	TRBJ1-1
TGTGCCTGGAGCTTAAGCGGGGCCACAGATACGCAGTATTTT	CAWSLSGATDTQYF	TRBV30	TRBD2	once	TRBJ2-3
TGTGCCAGTAGGGCTAGCGCGAGCTCCTACAATGAGCAGTTCTTC	CASRASASSYNEQFF	TRBV19	-	-	TRBJ2-1
TGTGCCAGCAGTTTATCGCAGGGGGGACTCTTCACAGATACGCAGTATTTT	CASSLSQGGLFTDTQYF	TRBV27	-	-	TRBJ2-3
TGTGCCAGTAGTATCGACAGGGACCCCAATCAGCCCCAGCATTTT	CASSIDRDPNQPQHF	TRBV19	TRBD1	once	TRBJ1-5
TGTGCCAGCAGCTCGGGACTAGCGGTTGAGCAGTTCTTC	CASSSGLAVEQFF	TRBV5-5	TRBD2	-	TRBJ2-1